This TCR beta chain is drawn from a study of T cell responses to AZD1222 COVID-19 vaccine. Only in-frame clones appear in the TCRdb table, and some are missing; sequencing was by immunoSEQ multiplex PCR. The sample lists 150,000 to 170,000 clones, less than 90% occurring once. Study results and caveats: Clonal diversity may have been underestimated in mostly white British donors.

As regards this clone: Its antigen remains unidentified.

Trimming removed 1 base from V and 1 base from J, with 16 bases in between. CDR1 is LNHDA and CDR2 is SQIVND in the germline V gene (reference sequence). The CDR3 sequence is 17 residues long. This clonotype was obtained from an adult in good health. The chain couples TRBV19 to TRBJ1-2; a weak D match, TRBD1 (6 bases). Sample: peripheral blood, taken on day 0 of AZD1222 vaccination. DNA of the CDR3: TGTGCCAGTAGTATAGGGCGGGGGCGAGTAAATAACTATGGCTACACCTTC. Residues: CASSIGRGRVNNYGYTF.